Below, 19 T cell receptor beta chains from the same sample are listed, as sequenced in a study of blood T cell repertoires in COVID-19. Measured with immunoSEQ multiplex PCR; TCRdb has only the in-frame clones, and not every one. Here the sample spans 370,000 or so clones, more than 70% being singletons. The specimen sequenced was PBMCs or T cells enriched from blood (not recorded which). The source is a young man who had recovered from COVID-19.

The chain recombines TRBV7-2 with TRBJ2-7; 10 nucleotides align to TRBD2. After removal of 5 bases from V and 3 bases from J, the junction contained 7 bases not matched to a gene. CDR3 length: 15 amino acids. Germline CDR1 SGHTA, CDR2 FQGNSA. The CDR3 coding sequence is TGTGCCAGCAGCCCCCGGGCTAGCGGGAGCTACGAGCAGTACTTC. This codes for CASSPRASGSYEQYF.

This rearrangement joins TRBV4-1 to TRBJ2-5, with 12 nucleotides matching TRBD2. The CDR3 runs 13 residues. Germline V lookup: CDR1 MGHRA, CDR2 YSYEKL. After removal of 8 bases from V and 3 bases from J, the junction contained 1 base not matched to a gene. The CDR3 nucleotides read TGCGCCAGCCGACTAGCGGGGGAAGAGACCCAGTACTTC. Translation gives CASRLAGEETQYF.

The DNA for the CDR3 is TGTGCCAGTAGTATAGCGGGGATCGGCATAGGTGAGCAGTTCTTC. Translating gives CASSIAGIGIGEQFF. The V and J genes are TRBV19 and TRBJ2-1, with a tentative D call TRBD2 (5 bases). Germline CDR1 and CDR2: LNHDA and SQIVND (reference sequence). Trimming pared 1 base from V and 9 bases from J, leaving 16 bases between. This CDR3 region has 15 residues.

The chain uses TRBV4-1 and TRBJ1-2; TRBD1 might be the D (5 bases). Germline-derived CDR1 and CDR2 are MGHRA and YSYEKL. V was clipped by 1 base and J by 7 bases, with 16 bases between them. There are 15 residues in the CDR3. The CDR3 bases are TGCGCCAGCAGCCAAGTAATTCGGGACTCGGGTGGCTACACCTTC. This gives the protein CASSQVIRDSGGYTF.

The gene calls are TRBV7-2 and TRBJ1-2; 7 bases are shared with TRBD1. The CDR3 length is 15 residues. Germline values: CDR1 SGHTA, CDR2 FQGNSA. Losses at the gene ends were 5 bases for V and 3 bases for J; bases not matched to a gene: 9. The CDR3: CASSQGSGGHYGYTF. CDR3 bases: TGTGCCAGCAGCCAGGGGTCAGGGGGGCACTATGGCTACACCTTC. Full variable domain (remainder filled in from reference TRBV7-2 and TRBJ1-2): GAGVSQSPSNKVTEKGKDVELRCDPISGHTALYWYRQSLGQGLEFLIYFQGNSAPDKSGLPSDRFSAERTGGSVSTLTIQRTQQEDSAVYLCASSQGSGGHYGYTFGSGTRLTVV.

This chain connects TRBV4-1 to TRBJ2-4, with TRBD1 as a possible D gene (5 bases). Germline CDR1 is MGHRA and CDR2 is YSYEKL. The V gene lost 3 bases and the J gene lost 6 bases, with 12 bases spanning the gap. CDR3 length equals 14 residues. This CDR3 is CASSQGQTLNIQYF. The CDR3 nucleotides read TGCGCCAGCAGCCAGGGGCAGACCTTAAACATTCAGTACTTC.

The genes are TRBV15 and TRBJ2-5, with TRBD2 identical over 10 bases. J was trimmed by 2 bases and V by 2 bases; bases with no gene match: 5. Germline-derived CDR1 and CDR2 are LNHNV and YYDKDF (reference sequence). The CDR3 is made up of 16 amino acids. The CDR3 DNA follows: TGTGCCACCAGCAGACGGATTAGCGGGGGGCAAGAGACCCAGTACTTC. Protein product: CATSRRISGGQETQYF.

V usage is TRBV6-5 and J usage is TRBJ1-6, with TRBD1 matching over 9 bases. The V gene end was trimmed by 5 bases and the J gene end by 9 bases; junction bases not matched to a gene: 8. Germline V gene data show CDR1 as MNHEY and CDR2 as SVGAGI. This CDR3 has 15 residues. CDR3 bases: TGTGCCAGCAGTCCCTCACAGGGGGCGGCTTCACCCCTCCACTTT. It specifies CASSPSQGAASPLHF.

The chain uses TRBV25-1 and TRBJ2-1; 10 nucleotides align to TRBD2. In germline, CDR1 is MGHDK, CDR2 SYGVNS. V trimming: 3 bases; J trimming: 8 bases; junction bases outside the gene matches: 10. CDR3 length: 16 residues. The CDR3 protein is CASSERISGGSHEQFF. The DNA for the CDR3 is TGTGCCAGCAGTGAGCGGATTAGCGGGGGGAGCCATGAGCAGTTCTTC.

This chain links TRBV6-2 or TRBV6-3 with TRBJ2-7; D possibly corresponds to TRBD1 (5 bases). Germline-derived CDR1 and CDR2 are MNHEY and SVGEGT. CDR3 length equals 14 residues. V was cut by 4 bases and J by 2 bases, with 12 bases left in between. CDR3 amino acids: CASSLRQYTYEQYF. Written as DNA, the CDR3 is TGTGCCAGCAGTTTAAGACAGTATACCTACGAGCAGTACTTC.

The rearrangement links TRBV7-2 to TRBJ1-5, with D maybe TRBD1 (5 bases). Germline V gene sequence: CDR1 SGHTA, CDR2 FQGNSA. V was clipped by 6 bases and J by 0 bases, with 15 bases between them. This CDR3 has 16 residues. The DNA of the CDR3 is TGTGCCAGCAGTTTCGCAAAGGGGCTTAGCAATCAGCCCCAGCATTTT. Its protein is CASSFAKGLSNQPQHF. The entire variable domain, with the rest obtained from reference TRBV7-2 and TRBJ1-5, is as follows: GAGVSQSPSNKVTEKGKDVELRCDPISGHTALYWYRQSLGQGLEFLIYFQGNSAPDKSGLPSDRFSAERTGGSVSTLTIQRTQQEDSAVYLCASSFAKGLSNQPQHFGDGTRLSIL.

The chain couples TRBV2 to TRBJ1-6; 8 bases are shared with TRBD1. The CDR3 contains 15 residues. CDR1 is SNHLY and CDR2 is FYNNEI in the germline V gene. J lost 10 bases, V lost 8 bases, and 13 bases had no gene match. Here the CDR3 DNA reads TGTGCCAGCCTGACTGGGGCAGGGGGCTTATCACCCCTCCACTTT. Translating it yields CASLTGAGGLSPLHF.

The chain carries TRBV9 and TRBJ1-3, with D perhaps matching TRBD1 (5 bases). The CDR3 runs to 14 residues. Germline values: CDR1 SGDLS, CDR2 YYNGEE. V was cut by 4 bases and J by 0 bases, with 8 bases left in between. The CDR3 nucleotides are TGTGCCAGCAGCTTGGGACTCTCTGGAAACACCATATATTTT. Its protein is CASSLGLSGNTIYF.

The chain joins TRBV7-8 to TRBJ2-7, with D possibly being TRBD1 (6 bases). Per the germline V gene, CDR1 is SGHVS and CDR2 is FQNEAQ. The V and J ends lost 4 bases and 0 bases respectively, with 13 bases between them. The CDR3 runs to 15 residues. CDR3 sequence (DNA): TGTGCCAGCAGCTCCTGGACAGAAAACTCCTACGAGCAGTACTTC. As protein: CASSSWTENSYEQYF.

J is TRBJ2-7 and V is TRBV7-2; possibly TRBD1 for D (5 bases). Trimming took off 1 base at V and 2 bases at J, with 15 bases between the two ends. This CDR3 spans 16 amino acids. CDR1 is SGHTA, CDR2 FQGNSA, per germline. The CDR3 sequence is CASSLGSGLLTYEQYF. The CDR3 nucleotides are TGTGCCAGCAGCTTAGGGTCAGGGTTATTGACCTACGAGCAGTACTTC.

The V gene is TRBV4-3, the J gene TRBJ2-2; 7 nucleotides match TRBD1. V was clipped by 0 bases and J by 4 bases; unmatched bases: 5. Germline CDR1 reads LGHNA; CDR2 reads YSLEER. There are 16 residues in the CDR3. CDR3 in amino acids: CASSQEATGITGELFF. CDR3 in DNA: TGCGCCAGCAGCCAAGAAGCGACAGGGATCACCGGGGAGCTGTTTTTT.

The chain carries TRBV19 and TRBJ1-3; D is possibly TRBD1 (5 bases). The V end was cut by 6 bases, the J end by 2 bases, with 11 bases between. The germline gives CDR1 LNHDA, CDR2 SQIVND (reference sequence). The CDR3 covers 14 residues. The CDR3 DNA sequence: TGTGCCAGTAGCACCGGGGGAACTGGAAACACCATATATTTT. Protein product: CASSTGGTGNTIYF.

V usage is TRBV7-8 and J usage is TRBJ1-5; 9 nucleotides line up with TRBD1. CDR1 is SGHVS, CDR2 FQNEAQ, per germline. J gave up 1 base and V 5 bases, and 3 bases lay outside the gene matches. The length of the CDR3 is 15 residues. CDR3 bases: TGTGCCAGCAGCGGGGACAGGGTAAGCAATCAGCCCCAGCATTTT. Translation: CASSGDRVSNQPQHF.

V gene TRBV6-5 combines with J gene TRBJ1-5, with 9 positions matching TRBD1. CDR3 length: 15 residues. Germline V gives CDR1 MNHEY, CDR2 SVGAGI. The J segment lost 5 bases and the V segment lost 0 bases, leaving 2 bases of the junction unmatched. CDR3 residues: CASSYSTGGHQPQHF. Here the CDR3 DNA reads TGTGCCAGCAGTTACTCAACAGGGGGCCATCAGCCCCAGCATTTT.